This TCR beta chain was obtained from a study of regulatory T cells in long-lasting Graves disease. For the study at large: Under 3 months of antithyroid drugs had been taken by newly diagnosed Graves' patients.

Broader study findings: There was favoring of TRBV28, TRBJ1-2 and TRBJ2-5 in persistent disease.

Time point here: newly diagnosed GD, antithyroid drugs for less than 3 months. RNA isolated from PBMCs was used to make the TCR library. This clonotype was detected many times. What it binds is unknown. Germline assignment: CDR1 LNHNV and CDR2 YYDKDF (reference sequence). The V end was cut by 0 bases, the J end by 2 bases, with 8 bases between. CDR3 length: 15 residues. Researchers made TCR beta libraries by using iRepertoire HTBI primers and running Arm-PCR on CDR3 regions. TCRdb analysed the multiplex PCR reads with MiXCR anew, one entry per CDR3 protein. The sample has around 460,000 distinct CDR3 sequences, around 15% seen once. This sample also belongs to another study, concerning T cells in Graves' hyperthyroidism and ophthalmopathy. As that report states: Clinical symptoms, serum thyroxine, TRAb, thyroid ultrasound and orbital computed tomography informed diagnoses. Expanded thyroid clonotypes (above 0.001) were mostly also found in blood.

Here the sequenced sample was peripheral blood mononuclear cells (PBMCs), taken at new diagnosis, from a patient treated with antithyroid drugs. This rearrangement joins TRBV15 to TRBJ1-5; D unresolved. The TCR was taken from a woman in her forties or fifties with Graves disease. The CDR3 protein is CATSRDLGGNQPQHF. CDR3 bases: TGTGCCACCAGCAGAGATCTAGGTGGCAATCAGCCCCAGCATTTT.